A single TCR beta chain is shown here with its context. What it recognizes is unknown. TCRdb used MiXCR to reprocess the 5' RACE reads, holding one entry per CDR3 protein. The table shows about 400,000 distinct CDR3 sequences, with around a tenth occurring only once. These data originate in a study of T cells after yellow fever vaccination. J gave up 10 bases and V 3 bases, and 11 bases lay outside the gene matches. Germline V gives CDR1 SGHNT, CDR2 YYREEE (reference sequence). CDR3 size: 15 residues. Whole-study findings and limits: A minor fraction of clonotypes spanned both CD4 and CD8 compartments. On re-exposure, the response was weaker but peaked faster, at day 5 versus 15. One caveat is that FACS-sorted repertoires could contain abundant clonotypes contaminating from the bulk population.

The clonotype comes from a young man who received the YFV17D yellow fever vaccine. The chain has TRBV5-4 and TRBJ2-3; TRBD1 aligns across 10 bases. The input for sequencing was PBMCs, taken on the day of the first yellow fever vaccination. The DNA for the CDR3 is TGTGCCAGCAGCTCGGGACAGGGGTTTGCTAAGGCGCAGTATTTT. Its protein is CASSSGQGFAKAQYF.